The clone carrying this T cell receptor beta chain was counted only a few times. TCRdb re-derived calls from the RACE reads in MiXCR, one entry per CDR3 protein. The sample includes some 300,000 distinct CDR3 sequences, 5% to 6.5% of them seen just once. These data are taken from a study of human T cells and chemical hapten exposure. CDR1 is SEHNR, CDR2 FQNEAQ, per germline (reference sequence). The length of the CDR3 is 15 residues. The V end lost 5 bases, the J end lost 2 bases, and 14 bases lay between the germline ends. The time point here: pre-sensitization, week 0. Specified treatment: therapeutic diphenylcyclopropenone sensitization with weekly scalp DPC.

The origin of this receptor is a woman aged 18 to 35 with alopecia areata. Some clones in this sample may be carry-over from other donors' samples. V gene TRBV7-9 combines with J gene TRBJ2-3, with D possibly TRBD1 on 5 matching bases. This specimen consisted of whole blood, obtained in connection with sensitization to the hapten diphenylcyclopropenone (DPC). The DNA for the CDR3 is TGTGCCAGCAGCCGGACAAGCCCCATCACAGATACGCAGTATTTT. Amino acid sequence: CASSRTSPITDTQYF.